This T cell receptor (beta chain) was recovered during a study of kidney transplant recipient with SARS-CoV-2 infection. The table lists this clonotype with a few counts. TCRdb re-derived calls from the reads in MiXCR, one entry per CDR3 protein. Of some 220,000 distinct CDR3 sequences in the sample, 29% were seen once. The CDR3 sequence is 17 residues long. This clonotype originated in a male patient aged 30 to 40 who had COVID-19 and was a kidney transplant recipient. The graft donor may have given rise to some T cells. Sequencing was performed on a blood sample, taken at baseline and on day 111 from a kidney transplant recipient. The chain couples TRBV8-2 to TRBJ2-6; the table assigns TRBD2, which was not confirmed against the DNA. TRBV8-2 is deemed a pseudogene. The CDR3 loop reads CGTSPRITQSRANVLTF. In DNA form, the CDR3 reads TGTGGCACAAGTCCAAGGATAACACAAAGTCGGGCCAACGTCCTGACTTTC.